This TCR beta chain was documented in a study of T-cell memory formation after mild COVID-19. Overall study context: TCR clusters showed largely donor specificity.

One entry per CDR3 protein results from TCRdb running MiXCR on the 5' RACE reads. The sample gives hundreds of thousands of distinct CDR3 sequences, approximately 15% of which show up once; around 8.1% is in the top ten. The CDR3 consists of 14 residues. The ends were cut back, 4 bases at V and 1 base at J, with 10 bases in the middle. Germline CDR1 reads MNHNS; CDR2 reads SASEGT. This clonotype was obtained from an adult woman who had mild COVID-19 (a few samples of this study predate the infection). Cell type and time point are not known. Sequencing input: PBMCs or a T cell subset sorted from them (not recorded which). The chain is built from TRBV6-1 and TRBJ1-1, with D possibly being TRBD1 (5 bases). CDR3 protein: CASSVPRENTEAFF. The CDR3 DNA sequence: TGTGCCAGCAGTGTCCCCAGGGAGAACACTGAAGCTTTCTTT.